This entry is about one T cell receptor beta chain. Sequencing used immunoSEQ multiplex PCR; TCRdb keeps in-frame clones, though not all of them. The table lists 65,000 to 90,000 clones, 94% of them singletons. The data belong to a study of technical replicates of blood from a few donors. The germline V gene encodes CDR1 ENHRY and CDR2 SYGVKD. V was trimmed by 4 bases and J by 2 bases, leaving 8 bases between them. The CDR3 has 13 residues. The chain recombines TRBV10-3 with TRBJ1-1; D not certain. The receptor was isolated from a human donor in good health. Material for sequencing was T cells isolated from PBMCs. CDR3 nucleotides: TGTGCCATCAGTGGGGGAGATAACACTGAAGCTTTCTTT. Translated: CAISGGDNTEAFF.